This TCR beta chain appears in the sequencing data of a study of Graves' ophthalmopathy and Graves' hyperthyroidism. Trimming took 2 bases from V and 3 from J, leaving 13 bases between them. Looked up from germline, CDR1 is SQVTM and CDR2 is ANQGSEA. There are 15 residues in the CDR3. This clonotype has a count of ten or more. Antigen specificity is unknown. Study-wide results and caveats: The model reached approximately 70% sensitivity and about 72% specificity for predicting ophthalmopathy progression. Discrimination between ophthalmopathy and stable hyperthyroidism by a 13-signature model showed roughly 88% sensitivity and about 81% specificity.

Ophthalmopathy in the donors was of moderate-to-severe activity, with CAS ≥3, NOSPECS ≥4 and duration under 3 months. Diagnostic conclusions were grounded in clinical symptoms, serum thyroxine, TRAb, thyroid ultrasound and orbital computed tomography. RNA transcripts yielded amplified TCR beta CDR3 regions. A first-round RT-PCR used HTBI primers, followed by a second-round multiplex PCR. From the multiplex PCR reads, TCRdb called clonotypes with MiXCR, one entry per CDR3 protein. The table records approximately 640,000 distinct CDR3 sequences, about 41% of them present only once. The chain recombines TRBV29-1 with TRBJ1-4; no reliable D call. The TCR sequence derives from an adult man with Graves' ophthalmopathy. The specimen sequenced was peripheral blood. The CDR3 nucleotides are TGCAGCGTTGAACCGGTTGCTGAAGCTAATGAAAAACTGTTTTTT. Protein sequence: CSVEPVAEANEKLFF.